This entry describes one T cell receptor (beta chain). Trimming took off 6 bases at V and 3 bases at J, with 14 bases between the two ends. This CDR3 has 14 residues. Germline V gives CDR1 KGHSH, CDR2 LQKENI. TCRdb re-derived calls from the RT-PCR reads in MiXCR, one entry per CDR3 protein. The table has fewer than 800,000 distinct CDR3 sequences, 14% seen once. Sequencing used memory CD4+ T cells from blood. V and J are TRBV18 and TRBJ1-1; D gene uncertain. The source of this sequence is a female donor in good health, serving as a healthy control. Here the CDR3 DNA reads TGTGCCAGCTCCGTCAGGAGGTTGGACACTGAAGCTTTCTTT. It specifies CASSVRRLDTEAFF.